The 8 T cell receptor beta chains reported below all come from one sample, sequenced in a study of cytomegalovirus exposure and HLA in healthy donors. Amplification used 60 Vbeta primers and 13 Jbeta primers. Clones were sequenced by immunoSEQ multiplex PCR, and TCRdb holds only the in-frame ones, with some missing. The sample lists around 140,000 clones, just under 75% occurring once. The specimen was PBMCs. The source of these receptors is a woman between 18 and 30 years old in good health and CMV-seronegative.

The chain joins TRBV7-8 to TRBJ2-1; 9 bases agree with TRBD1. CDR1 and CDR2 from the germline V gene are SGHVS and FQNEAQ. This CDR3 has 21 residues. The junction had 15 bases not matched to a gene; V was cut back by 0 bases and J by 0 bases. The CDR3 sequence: CASSLAKGQGSPHSSYNEQFF. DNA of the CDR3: TGTGCCAGCAGCTTAGCGAAGGGACAGGGATCCCCTCATAGCTCCTACAATGAGCAGTTCTTC.

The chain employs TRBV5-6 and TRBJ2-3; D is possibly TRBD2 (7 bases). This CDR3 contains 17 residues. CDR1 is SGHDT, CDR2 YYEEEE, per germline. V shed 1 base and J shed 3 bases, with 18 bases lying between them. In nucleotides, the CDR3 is TGTGCCAGCAGCTTGAGCGTAGCAGGGGAGGGAACAGATACGCAGTATTTT. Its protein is CASSLSVAGEGTDTQYF.

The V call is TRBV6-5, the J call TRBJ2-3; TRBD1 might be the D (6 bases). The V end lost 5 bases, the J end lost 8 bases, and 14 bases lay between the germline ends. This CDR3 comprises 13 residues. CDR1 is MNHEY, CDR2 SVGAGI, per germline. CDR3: CASSGIIGGTQYF. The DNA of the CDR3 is TGTGCCAGCAGTGGGATTATAGGGGGTACGCAGTATTTT.

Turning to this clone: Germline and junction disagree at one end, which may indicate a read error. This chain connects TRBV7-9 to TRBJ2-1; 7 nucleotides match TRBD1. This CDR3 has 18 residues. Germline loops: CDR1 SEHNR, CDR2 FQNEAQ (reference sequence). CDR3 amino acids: CSSSLPPQGRGTYNEQFF. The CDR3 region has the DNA TGTTCCAGCAGCTTACCCCCCCAGGGCAGGGGGACCTACAATGAGCAGTTCTTC.

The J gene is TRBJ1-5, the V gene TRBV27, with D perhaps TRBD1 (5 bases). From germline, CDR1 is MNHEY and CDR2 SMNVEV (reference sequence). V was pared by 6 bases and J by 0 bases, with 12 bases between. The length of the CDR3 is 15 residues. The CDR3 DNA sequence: TGTGCCAGCAGCGAACGGGGGAATAGCAATCAGCCCCAGCATTTT. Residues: CASSERGNSNQPQHF.

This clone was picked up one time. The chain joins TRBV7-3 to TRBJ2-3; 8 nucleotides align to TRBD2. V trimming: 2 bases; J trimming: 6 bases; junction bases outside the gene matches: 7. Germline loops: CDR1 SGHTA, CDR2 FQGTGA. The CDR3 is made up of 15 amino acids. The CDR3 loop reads CASSLDGGAWDTQYF. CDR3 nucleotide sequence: TGTGCCAGCAGCTTAGACGGGGGGGCTTGGGATACGCAGTATTTT.

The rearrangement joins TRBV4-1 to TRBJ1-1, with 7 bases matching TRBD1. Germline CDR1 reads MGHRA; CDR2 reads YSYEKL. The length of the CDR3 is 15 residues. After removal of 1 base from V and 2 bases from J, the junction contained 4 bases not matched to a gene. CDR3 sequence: CASSQADRVNTEAFF. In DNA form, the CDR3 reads TGCGCCAGCAGCCAAGCAGACAGGGTCAACACTGAAGCTTTCTTT.

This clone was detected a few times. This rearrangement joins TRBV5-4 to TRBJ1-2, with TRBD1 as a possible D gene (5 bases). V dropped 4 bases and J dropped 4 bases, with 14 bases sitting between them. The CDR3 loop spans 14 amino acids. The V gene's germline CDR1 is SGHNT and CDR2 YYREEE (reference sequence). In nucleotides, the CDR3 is TGTGCCAGCAGCGGCGATGGGGGGTCCTATGGCTACACCTTC. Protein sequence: CASSGDGGSYGYTF.